The sequence of this T cell receptor beta chain was determined in a study of human T cells and chemical hapten exposure. Study context: Doses of diphenylcyclopropenone went to the patients' scalps weekly throughout the approximately 22-week study.

Study-wide results and limits: The study found that DPC sensitization did not change TCRs above 1 in 1000 frequency. Compared with pre-sensitization or healthy control sets, expanded TCRs clustered more.

MiXCR, applied by TCRdb to the RACE reads, yields one record per CDR3 protein. The table includes 350,000 to 400,000 distinct CDR3 sequences, roughly 6.3% detected once. Sample time point: patch test 2, 6 weeks after DPC sensitization. Documented treatment: therapeutic diphenylcyclopropenone sensitization with weekly scalp DPC. Those who donated were patients with alopecia, 18 to 70 years of age, and suitable for DPC. Trimming took off 1 base at V and 5 bases at J, with 21 bases between the two ends. This CDR3 has 17 residues. Per germline, CDR1 SGHTA and CDR2 FQGNSA. This clonotype showed up just a few times. Its antigen is currently unknown.

The V and J genes are TRBV7-2 and TRBJ2-7; D is unclear. This specimen was whole blood, taken in connection with sensitization to the hapten diphenylcyclopropenone (DPC). This receptor was obtained from a young woman with alopecia areata. Some clones in this sample may be carry-over from other donors' samples. CDR3 residues: CASSLGFSLLTHDEQYF. CDR3 sequence (DNA): TGTGCCAGCAGCTTAGGATTTTCTCTACTAACACACGACGAGCAGTACTTC.